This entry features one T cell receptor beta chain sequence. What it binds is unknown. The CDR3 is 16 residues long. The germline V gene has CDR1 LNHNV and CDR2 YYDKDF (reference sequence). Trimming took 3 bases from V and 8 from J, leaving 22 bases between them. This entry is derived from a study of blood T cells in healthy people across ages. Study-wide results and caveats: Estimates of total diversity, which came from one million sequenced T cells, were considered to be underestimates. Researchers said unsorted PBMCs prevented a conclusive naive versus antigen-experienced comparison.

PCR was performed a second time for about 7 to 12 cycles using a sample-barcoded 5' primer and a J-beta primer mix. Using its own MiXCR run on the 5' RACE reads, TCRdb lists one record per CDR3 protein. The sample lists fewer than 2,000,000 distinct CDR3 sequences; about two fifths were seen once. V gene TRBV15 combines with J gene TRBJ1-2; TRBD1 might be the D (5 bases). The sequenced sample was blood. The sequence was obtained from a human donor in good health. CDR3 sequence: CATSSGRGGWVEGYTF. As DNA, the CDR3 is TGTGCCACCAGCAGTGGCCGTGGGGGATGGGTCGAGGGCTACACCTTC.